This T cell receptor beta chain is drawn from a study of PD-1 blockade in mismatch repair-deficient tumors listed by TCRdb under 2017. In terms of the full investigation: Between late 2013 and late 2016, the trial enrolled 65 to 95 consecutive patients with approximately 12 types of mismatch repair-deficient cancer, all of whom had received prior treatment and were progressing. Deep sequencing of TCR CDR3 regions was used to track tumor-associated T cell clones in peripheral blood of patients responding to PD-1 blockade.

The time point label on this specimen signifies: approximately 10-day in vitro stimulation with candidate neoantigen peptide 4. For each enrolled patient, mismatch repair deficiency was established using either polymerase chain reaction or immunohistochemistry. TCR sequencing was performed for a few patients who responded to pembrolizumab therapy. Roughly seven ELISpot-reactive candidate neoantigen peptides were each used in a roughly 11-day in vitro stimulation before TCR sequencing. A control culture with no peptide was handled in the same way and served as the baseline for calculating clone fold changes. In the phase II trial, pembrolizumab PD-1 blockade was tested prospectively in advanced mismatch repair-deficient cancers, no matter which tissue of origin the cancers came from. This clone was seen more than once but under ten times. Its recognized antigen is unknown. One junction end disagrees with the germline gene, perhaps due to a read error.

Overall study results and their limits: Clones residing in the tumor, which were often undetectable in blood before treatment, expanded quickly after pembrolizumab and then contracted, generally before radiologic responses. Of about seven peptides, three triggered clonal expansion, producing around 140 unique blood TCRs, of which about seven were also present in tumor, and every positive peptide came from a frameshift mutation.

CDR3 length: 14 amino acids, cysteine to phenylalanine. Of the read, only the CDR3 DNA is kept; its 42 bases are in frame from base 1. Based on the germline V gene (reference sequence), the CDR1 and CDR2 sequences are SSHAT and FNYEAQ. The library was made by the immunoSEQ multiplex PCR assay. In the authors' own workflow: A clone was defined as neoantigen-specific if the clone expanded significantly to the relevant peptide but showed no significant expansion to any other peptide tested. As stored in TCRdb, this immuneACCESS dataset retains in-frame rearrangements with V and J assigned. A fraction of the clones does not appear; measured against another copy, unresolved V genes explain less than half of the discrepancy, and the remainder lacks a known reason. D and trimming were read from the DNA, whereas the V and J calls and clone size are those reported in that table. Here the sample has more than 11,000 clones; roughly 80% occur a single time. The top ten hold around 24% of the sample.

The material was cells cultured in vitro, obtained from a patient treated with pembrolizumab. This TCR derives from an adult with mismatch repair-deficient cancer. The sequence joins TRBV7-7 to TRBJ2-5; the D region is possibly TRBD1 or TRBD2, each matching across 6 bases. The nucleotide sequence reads TGTGCTAGCAACCAAGGGGGGACGGGAGAGACCCAGTACTTC. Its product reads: CASNQGGTGETQYF.